Shown below are 11 T cell receptor beta chains from a single sample sequenced in a study of beta chain features in type 1 diabetes. Points from the study as a whole: Shorter TCRB CDR3s, moderately but significantly so, marked every one of the four CD4+ subsets in Type 1 diabetes patients.

Isolated RNA was reverse transcribed in full, so expressed TCRB transcripts were sequenced. The repertoire was sequenced with immunoSEQ multiplex PCR; TCRdb's copy has only in-frame clones and lacks some. The table includes some 660,000 clones, over 13% detected once. For these TCRs, the target antigens are not known. The source material was naive CD4+ T cells from blood. The receptors shown here come from a man between 18 and 29 years old with type 1 diabetes.

This clone has more than one count but fewer than ten. The CDR3 DNA reads as TGTGCCAGCAGCCCAATCCGTCTAGCGGGACGCGATACGCAGTATTTT. Its protein product is CASSPIRLAGRDTQYF. The genes are TRBV11-2 and TRBJ2-3, with 9 nucleotides matching TRBD2. CDR3 length equals 16 residues. The V gene end was trimmed by 5 bases and the J gene end by 6 bases; junction bases not matched to a gene: 12. Germline V gives CDR1 SGHAT, CDR2 FQNNGV.

This clone was counted between two and nine times. The chain uses TRBV2 and TRBJ2-5; D is undetermined. The CDR3 length is 12 residues. Germline V gene data show CDR1 as SNHLY and CDR2 as FYNNEI. V gave up 8 bases and J gave up 0 bases, with 7 bases separating them. DNA of the CDR3: TGTGCCAGCGGGCAGTACCAAGAGACCCAGTACTTC. It codes for CASGQYQETQYF. The entire variable domain, with the rest obtained from reference TRBV2 and TRBJ2-5, is as follows: EPEVTQTPSHQVTQMGQEVILRCVPISNHLYFYWYRQILGQKVEFLVSFYNNEISEKSEIFDDQFSVERPDGSNFTLKIRSTKLEDSAMYFCASGQYQETQYFGPGTRLLVL.

On this clone: Additional DNA sequences in this sample encode the identical CDR3. The V call is TRBV28, the J call TRBJ2-3, with 8 bases that match TRBD1. Germline CDR1 MDHEN, CDR2 SYDVKM. There are 14 residues in the CDR3. The V and J ends lost 4 bases and 1 base, in that order; junction bases with no gene match: 1. CDR3 region: CASSSGQGTDTQYF. The CDR3 region has the DNA TGTGCCAGCAGTTCGGGACAGGGCACAGATACGCAGTATTTT.

J is TRBJ2-7 and V is TRBV30; TRBD1 matches 10 bases. Germline trimming cut 2 bases from V and 2 bases from J; bases unmatched to any gene: 6. Germline lookup yields CDR1 GTSNPN and CDR2 SVGIG (reference sequence). The CDR3 consists of 15 residues. The CDR3 nucleotides read TGTGCCTGGAGTACGGGACAGGGGATACCCTACGAGCAGTACTTC. Its translation: CAWSTGQGIPYEQYF.

As regards this clone: Distinct nucleotide sequences in the sample also encode this CDR3. This chain joins TRBV10-3 and TRBJ2-7; D is undetermined. The CDR3 is 11 residues long. V was shortened by 3 bases and J by 4 bases, with 4 bases between the two germline ends. CDR1 is ENHRY, CDR2 SYGVKD, per germline. DNA for the CDR3: TGTGCCATCAGTGACCTATACGAGCAGTACTTC. Translating gives CAISDLYEQYF.

This clone was seen only a few times. J is TRBJ2-2 and V is TRBV4-1; D is unclear. Trimming removed 4 bases from V and 2 bases from J, with 14 bases in between. CDR1 and CDR2 (germline): MGHRA, YSYEKL. CDR3 length: 16 amino acids. CDR3 sequence: CASSRGPDDNTGELFF. The CDR3 DNA reads TGCGCCAGCAGCCGCGGACCTGACGATAACACCGGGGAGCTGTTTTTT.

V and J are TRBV14 and TRBJ2-7; 9 positions match TRBD1. CDR1 is SGHDN and CDR2 is FVKESK in the germline V gene. The CDR3 totals 15 residues. V shed 3 bases and J 4 bases; nucleotides not matched to a gene: 7. The CDR3 loop reads CASSHGTGTVYEQYF. In nucleotides, the CDR3 is TGTGCCAGCAGCCACGGGACAGGGACGGTTTACGAGCAGTACTTC.

The V gene is TRBV2, the J gene TRBJ2-1, with 8 nucleotides matching TRBD1. Germline loops: CDR1 SNHLY, CDR2 FYNNEI. The CDR3 consists of 11 residues. Losses at the gene ends were 8 bases for V and 12 bases for J; bases not matched to a gene: 6. The CDR3 region has the DNA TGTGCCAGCCAACAGGGGGGATGGCAGTTCTTC. Translating gives CASQQGGWQFF. Combining the CDR3 with reference TRBV2 and TRBJ2-1 gives the whole variable domain EPEVTQTPSHQVTQMGQEVILRCVPISNHLYFYWYRQILGQKVEFLVSFYNNEISEKSEIFDDQFSVERPDGSNFTLKIRSTKLEDSAMYFCASQQGGWQFFGPGTRLTVL.

To note about this clone: Other DNA sequences within the sample encode an identical CDR3. The CDR3, as DNA: TGCAGTGCTAAGGGATACACTGAAGCTTTCTTT. Protein sequence: CSAKGYTEAFF. The genes are TRBV20-1 and TRBJ1-1; D gene ambiguous. V lost 4 bases and J 3 bases, leaving 6 bases between the germline ends. Germline CDR1 reads DFQATT; CDR2 reads SNEGSKA (reference sequence). The CDR3 contains 11 residues.

This chain connects TRBV29-1 to TRBJ2-5, with a possible D match to TRBD2 (6 bases). The germline CDR1 and CDR2 sequences are SQVTM and ANQGSEA. This CDR3 comprises 13 residues. V was cut by 7 bases and J by 5 bases, with 17 bases left in between. CDR3 sequence: CSAWWREEETQYF. The CDR3 nucleotides are TGCAGCGCCTGGTGGAGGGAGGAGGAGACCCAGTACTTC. The whole variable domain, remainder taken from reference TRBV29-1 and TRBJ2-5, is SAVISQKPSRDICQRGTSLTIQCQVDSQVTMMFWYRQQPGQSLTLIATANQGSEATYESGFVIDKFPISRPNLTFSTLTVSNMSPEDSSIYLCSAWWREEETQYFGPGTRLLVL.

The V and J genes are TRBV7-3 and TRBJ2-3; TRBD2 might be the D (5 bases). Trimming stripped 1 base from V and 3 bases from J, with 8 bases between. CDR3 size: 14 residues. In germline, CDR1 is SGHTA, CDR2 FQGTGA. The CDR3 protein is CASSLIGETDTQYF. DNA for the CDR3: TGTGCCAGCAGCTTAATCGGGGAAACAGATACGCAGTATTTT.